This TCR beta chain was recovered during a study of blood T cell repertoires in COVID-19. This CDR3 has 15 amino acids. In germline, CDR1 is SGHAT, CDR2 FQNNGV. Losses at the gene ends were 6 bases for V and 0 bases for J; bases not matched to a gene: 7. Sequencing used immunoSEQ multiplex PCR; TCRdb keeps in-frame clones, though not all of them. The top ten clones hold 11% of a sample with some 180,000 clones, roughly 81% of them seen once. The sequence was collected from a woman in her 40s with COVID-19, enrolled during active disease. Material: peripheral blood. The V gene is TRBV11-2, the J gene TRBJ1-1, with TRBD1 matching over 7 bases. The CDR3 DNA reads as TGTGCCAGCAGTTTTGAGGGGGCCGTGAACACTGAAGCTTTCTTT. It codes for CASSFEGAVNTEAFF. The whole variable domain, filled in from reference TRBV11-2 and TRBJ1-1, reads EAGVAQSPRYKIIEKRQSVAFWCNPISGHATLYWYQQILGQGPKLLIQFQNNGVVDDSQLPKDRFSAERLKGVDSTLKIQPAKLEDSAVYLCASSFEGAVNTEAFFGQGTRLTVV.